This T cell receptor (beta chain) was identified in a study of early stage breast cancer tumors. Study-wide results and caveats: Blood repertoires resembled normal breast more than tumor.

The CDR3 is 14 amino acids. The junction had 3 bases not matched to a gene; V was cut back by 5 bases and J by 0 bases. Germline CDR1 is MGHRA and CDR2 is YSYEKL. Here immunoSEQ multiplex PCR was the method, and the copy in TCRdb shows in-frame clones only, minus some. This sample has under 45,000 clones; roughly 69% occur once, and the top ten carry about 7.8%. On this clone: What it binds is unknown.

This chain joins TRBV4-1 and TRBJ1-1; TRBD1 aligns across 7 bases. The source is a person aged 45 to 59 with breast cancer. Material: blood. CDR3 coding DNA: TGCGCCAGCAGCGTGGGACAGCTGAACACTGAAGCTTTCTTT. This gives the protein CASSVGQLNTEAFF.